The 8 T cell receptor beta chains in this list originate from one sample, sequenced in a study of naive and memory T cell subsets. RNA was extracted from 2.5 to 3 ml of whole blood of healthy adults. Blood and skin TCR RNA was reverse transcribed with alpha and beta constant primers. TCRdb called the 5' RACE reads again in MiXCR, with one record for every CDR3 protein. The table shows approximately 27,000 distinct CDR3 sequences, with 20% to 25% occurring only once. These receptors were collected from a female donor in good health.

This chain links TRBV6-5 with TRBJ1-1; 7 bases map to TRBD1. Germline CDR1 MNHEY, CDR2 SVGAGI. Trimming took 7 bases from V and 4 from J; bases not matched to a gene: 9. CDR3 length: 14 residues. For the CDR3, the DNA is TGTGCCAGCAACTCGAGGGGGCAGGGCACTGAAGCTTTCTTT. It translates to CASNSRGQGTEAFF.

This chain uses TRBV29-1 with TRBJ2-5; 7 nucleotides match TRBD2. V shed 8 bases, J shed 4 bases, and the junction held 13 bases outside the gene matches. CDR1 and CDR2 from the germline V gene are SQVTM and ANQGSEA. This CDR3 has 14 amino acids. For the CDR3, the DNA is TGCAGCTGTGCGGGAGTGGTTGGAGGAGAGACCCAGTACTTC. Translating it yields CSCAGVVGGETQYF.

By share, this clonotype counts as medium-sized. The gene calls are TRBV5-5 and TRBJ1-1; D uncertain. This CDR3 has 14 residues. Trimming removed 4 bases from V and 1 base from J, with 11 bases in between. Germline assignment: CDR1 SGHKS and CDR2 YYEKEE (reference sequence). Here the CDR3 reads CASSTEAWNTEAFF. The CDR3 DNA follows: TGTGCCAGCAGCACAGAAGCGTGGAACACTGAAGCTTTCTTT.

This clonotype counts as medium-sized. The chain is built from TRBV24-1 and TRBJ2-3, with a possible D match to TRBD2 (6 bases). The CDR3 is 14 amino acids. Trimming stripped 3 bases from V and 4 bases from J, with 10 bases between. The germline gives CDR1 KGHDR, CDR2 SFDVKD. Here the CDR3 reads CATSDPGVADTQYF. CDR3 nucleotide sequence: TGTGCCACCAGTGATCCGGGAGTGGCAGATACGCAGTATTTT.

This clonotype was counted at least ten times. The chain couples TRBV20-1 to TRBJ1-1, with TRBD1 as a possible D gene (5 bases). Trimming shortened V by 6 bases and J by 3 bases, and 11 bases separated the two germline ends. The CDR3 consists of 12 residues. The germline CDR1 and CDR2 sequences are DFQATT and SNEGSKA (reference sequence). CDR3: CSAISGHTEAFF. In DNA, the CDR3 is TGCAGTGCCATTTCGGGGCACACTGAAGCTTTCTTT.

This chain links TRBV4-1 with TRBJ1-2; D perhaps matches TRBD1 (5 bases). V shed 4 bases and J shed 6 bases, with 18 bases lying between them. Per germline, CDR1 MGHRA and CDR2 YSYEKL. The CDR3 totals 15 residues. The CDR3 protein is CASSPPDIPFDGYTF. CDR3 in DNA: TGCGCCAGCAGCCCCCCGGACATCCCTTTTGATGGCTACACCTTC.

Sample share makes this clonotype medium-sized. The chain carries TRBV7-2 and TRBJ1-5; 10 bases line up with TRBD1. The junction had 1 base not matched to a gene; V was cut back by 3 bases and J by 5 bases. The CDR3 loop spans 14 amino acids. The germline CDR1 and CDR2 sequences are SGHTA and FQGNSA. CDR3 in DNA: TGTGCCAGCAGCTTGACAGGGGGCGATCAGCCCCAGCATTTT. Translation gives CASSLTGGDQPQHF.

This chain connects TRBV29-1 to TRBJ1-1; unclear D gene. This CDR3 has 14 amino acids. The ends were cut back, 1 base at V and 0 bases at J, with 9 bases in the middle. Germline V lookup: CDR1 SQVTM, CDR2 ANQGSEA. CDR3 nucleotides: TGCAGCGTTGAAGTTGCGGCCATGAACACTGAAGCTTTCTTT. This translates into CSVEVAAMNTEAFF.